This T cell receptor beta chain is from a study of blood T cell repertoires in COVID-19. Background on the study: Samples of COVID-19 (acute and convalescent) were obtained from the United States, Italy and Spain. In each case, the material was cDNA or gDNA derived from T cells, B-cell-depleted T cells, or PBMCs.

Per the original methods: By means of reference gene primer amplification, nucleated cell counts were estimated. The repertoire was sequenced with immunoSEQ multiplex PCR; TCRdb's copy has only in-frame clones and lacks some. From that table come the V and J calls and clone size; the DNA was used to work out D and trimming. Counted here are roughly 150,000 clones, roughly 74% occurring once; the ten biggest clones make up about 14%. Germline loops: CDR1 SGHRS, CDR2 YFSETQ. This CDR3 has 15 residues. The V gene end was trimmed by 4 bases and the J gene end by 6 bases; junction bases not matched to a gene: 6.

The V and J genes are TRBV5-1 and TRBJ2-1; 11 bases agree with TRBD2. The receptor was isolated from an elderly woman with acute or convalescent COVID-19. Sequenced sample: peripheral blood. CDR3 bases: TGCGCCAGCAGCCCTAGCGGGAGGCCTCTCAATGAGCAGTTCTTC. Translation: CASSPSGRPLNEQFF.